The 22 T cell receptor beta chains listed next were all sequenced from one sample in a study of cytomegalovirus exposure and HLA in healthy donors. PCR used 60 Vbeta primers and 13 Jbeta primers. TCRdb's copy holds only in-frame clones and misses some; the assay was immunoSEQ multiplex PCR. The profile shows about 38,000 clones, 86% of them singletons. The sample consisted of PBMCs. Receptor source: a woman aged 40-49 years in good health and CMV-seropositive.

The chain combines TRBV2 with TRBJ1-3; no reliable D call. V shed 7 bases and J shed 7 bases, with 11 bases lying between them. The CDR3 extends over 12 amino acids. Per the germline V gene, CDR1 is SNHLY and CDR2 is FYNNEI. The CDR3 region is CASTQVYNTIYF. The CDR3 coding sequence is TGTGCCAGCACCCAGGTTTACAACACCATATATTTT.

CDR3 amino acids: CSVVGTGRRKTEAFF. The DNA of the CDR3 is TGCAGCGTTGTGGGGACAGGGAGAAGGAAGACTGAAGCTTTCTTT. This rearrangement joins TRBV29-1 to TRBJ1-1; TRBD1 matches 9 bases. The V gene's germline CDR1 is SQVTM and CDR2 ANQGSEA. CDR3 size: 15 residues. J was trimmed by 5 bases and V by 4 bases; bases with no gene match: 11.

This clone came up once. The V call is TRBV5-1, the J call TRBJ1-6; 7 bases map to TRBD1. The junction had 4 bases not matched to a gene; V was cut back by 3 bases and J by 4 bases. This CDR3 spans 15 amino acids. The germline gives CDR1 SGHRS, CDR2 YFSETQ. The CDR3 region is CASSSLQGYNSPLHF. The CDR3 coding sequence is TGCGCCAGCAGCTCGCTACAGGGGTATAATTCACCCCTCCACTTT.

The CDR3 reads CASSFSGGTEAFF. CDR3 coding DNA: TGTGCCAGCAGTTTCTCCGGGGGGACGGAAGCTTTCTTT. The rearrangement uses TRBV27 and TRBJ1-1; D perhaps matches TRBD1 (5 bases). Trimming left V 3 bases short and J 8 bases short, with 13 bases between. Germline CDR1 and CDR2: MNHEY and SMNVEV (reference sequence). The CDR3 is made up of 13 amino acids.

The chain has TRBV6-1 and TRBJ2-7; 9 nucleotides match TRBD1. This CDR3 spans 16 amino acids. CDR1 is MNHNS, CDR2 SASEGT, per germline. The junction had 16 bases not matched to a gene; V was cut back by 4 bases and J by 9 bases. The CDR3 reads CASSAMKGQGLGRQYF. The CDR3 DNA reads TGTGCCAGCAGTGCTATGAAGGGACAGGGCCTGGGAAGGCAGTACTTC.

This clone has just one count. The chain is built from TRBV28 and TRBJ2-3; TRBD2 aligns across 7 bases. V shed 6 bases and J 2 bases; nucleotides not matched to a gene: 5. CDR3 length equals 14 residues. Germline values: CDR1 MDHEN, CDR2 SYDVKM. CDR3 protein: CASRKAGTTDTQYF. As DNA, the CDR3 is TGTGCCAGCAGGAAAGCGGGGACCACAGATACGCAGTATTTT.

This chain links TRBV5-5 with TRBJ2-1; TRBD1 aligns across 8 bases. Trimming at V came to 4 bases and at J to 6 bases, leaving 6 bases not matched to a gene. The CDR3 sequence is 14 residues long. Germline CDR1 reads SGHKS; CDR2 reads YYEKEE (reference sequence). This CDR3 reads CASSKIDRGNEQFF. The DNA of the CDR3 is TGTGCCAGCAGCAAGATTGACAGGGGCAATGAGCAGTTCTTC. Together with reference TRBV5-5 and TRBJ2-1, the CDR3 gives the full variable domain: DAGVTQSPTHLIKTRGQQVTLRCSPISGHKSVSWYQQVLGQGPQFIFQYYEKEERGRGNFPDRFSARQFPNYSSELNVNALLLGDSALYLCASSKIDRGNEQFFGPGTRLTVL.

The gene calls are TRBV5-1 and TRBJ2-2, with D maybe TRBD2 (5 bases). V was shortened by 0 bases and J by 6 bases, with 6 bases between the two germline ends. In germline, CDR1 is SGHRS, CDR2 YFSETQ. The CDR3 sequence is 13 residues long. Here the CDR3 reads CASSLDGAGELFF. The CDR3 DNA reads TGCGCCAGCAGCTTGGACGGGGCCGGGGAGCTGTTTTTT.

The chain carries TRBV5-6 and TRBJ2-6; D is perhaps TRBD1 (6 bases). Germline loops: CDR1 SGHDT, CDR2 YYEEEE. The length of the CDR3 is 16 residues. Trimming removed 2 bases at V and 3 bases at J, with 12 bases between. DNA for the CDR3: TGTGCCAGCAGCTTAAACAGGGTCCGTGGGGCCAACGTCCTGACTTTC. Encoded protein: CASSLNRVRGANVLTF.

The chain combines TRBV27 with TRBJ1-6; 12 nucleotides line up with TRBD1. The CDR3 has 14 amino acids. Germline V gene data show CDR1 as MNHEY and CDR2 as SMNVEV (reference sequence). Trimming cost V 4 bases and J 13 bases; bases outside gene matches: 5. CDR3 bases: TGTGCCAGCAGTTCGGGGACAGGGGGCTCGCCCCTCCACTTT. Translated: CASSSGTGGSPLHF.

V is TRBV25-1 and J is TRBJ2-3; 7 nucleotides line up with TRBD1. Losses at the gene ends were 6 bases for V and 4 bases for J; bases not matched to a gene: 10. Germline V gives CDR1 MGHDK, CDR2 SYGVNS. The CDR3 runs to 15 residues. The CDR3 sequence is CASRADRVVSDTQYF. DNA of the CDR3: TGTGCCAGCAGGGCCGACAGGGTGGTTTCAGATACGCAGTATTTT.

This clone was detected a few times. J is TRBJ2-7 and V is TRBV7-9; D gene uncertain. Germline V gene lookup returns CDR1 SEHNR and CDR2 FQNEAQ (reference sequence). The CDR3 has 12 residues. The DNA for the CDR3 is TGTTTCAAGCAGAAGGCGGCATACGAGCAGTACTTC. This gives the protein CFKQKAAYEQYF.

This rearrangement joins TRBV4-3 to TRBJ1-2; unclear D gene. The V gene lost 3 bases and the J gene lost 4 bases, with 15 bases spanning the gap. Germline assignment: CDR1 LGHNA and CDR2 YSLEER. The CDR3 runs 15 residues. CDR3 residues: CASSHGNLGAYGYTF. CDR3 nucleotide sequence: TGCGCCAGCAGCCATGGGAACTTGGGAGCCTATGGCTACACCTTC.

The chain links TRBV6-5 to TRBJ2-3; tentatively, D is TRBD2 (5 bases). The CDR3 contains 15 residues. CDR1 and CDR2 (germline): MNHEY, SVGAGI. The V end was cut by 6 bases, the J end by 1 base, with 14 bases between. The CDR3 here is CASSPGTAGTDTQYF. In nucleotides, the CDR3 is TGTGCCAGCAGCCCCGGTACAGCGGGCACAGATACGCAGTATTTT.

CDR3 coding DNA: TGTGCCAGCAGCCCTCGGACAGGGAGTAATTCACCCCTCCACTTT. This encodes CASSPRTGSNSPLHF. The rearrangement joins TRBV14 to TRBJ1-6, with 8 bases lining up with TRBD1. Germline-derived CDR1 and CDR2 are SGHDN and FVKESK. Trimming took 4 bases from V and 6 from J; bases not matched to a gene: 5. The length of the CDR3 is 15 residues. The full variable domain, with the rest looked up from reference TRBV14 and TRBJ1-6, is EAGVTQFPSHSVIEKGQTVTLRCDPISGHDNLYWYRRVMGKEIKFLLHFVKESKQDESGMPNNRFLAERTGGTYSTLKVQPAELEDSGVYFCASSPRTGSNSPLHFGNGTRLTVT.

The chain combines TRBV5-1 with TRBJ2-3, with TRBD1 matching 7 bases. Trimming removed 4 bases from V and 4 bases from J; junction bases left unmatched: 9. The CDR3 covers 15 residues. CDR1 is SGHRS and CDR2 is YFSETQ in the germline V gene. The CDR3 bases are TGCGCCAGCAGCCCACGGGACAGTATAGCAGATACGCAGTATTTT. This gives the protein CASSPRDSIADTQYF.

The chain joins TRBV11-2 to TRBJ1-5; a weak D match, TRBD1 (5 bases). The CDR3 loop spans 15 amino acids. Germline V gives CDR1 SGHAT, CDR2 FQNNGV. The V end lost 3 bases, the J end lost 1 base, and 10 bases lay between the germline ends. The CDR3 region has the DNA TGTGCCAGCAGCTTGGGACGGGGGAGCAATCAGCCCCAGCATTTT. This encodes CASSLGRGSNQPQHF.

This chain connects TRBV30 to TRBJ1-2; D is unresolved. Between the trimmed V and J ends, which lost 4 bases and 4 bases, there was a span of 13 bases. CDR3 length: 13 residues. In germline, CDR1 is GTSNPN, CDR2 SVGIG (reference sequence). The CDR3 bases are TGTGCCTGGACCGACACGGCCGTCTATGGCTACACCTTC. Translating it yields CAWTDTAVYGYTF.

This rearrangement joins TRBV4-3 to TRBJ2-3; 7 bases map to TRBD1. The CDR3 sequence is 15 residues long. In germline, CDR1 is LGHNA, CDR2 YSLEER. V gave up 4 bases and J gave up 6 bases; unmatched junction bases: 10. This chain's CDR3 is CASSLGTAYGDTQYF. DNA for the CDR3: TGCGCCAGCAGCCTCGGGACAGCCTACGGGGATACGCAGTATTTT.

The CDR3 loop is CATLGHLEDEQYF. The CDR3 DNA follows: TGTGCCACCTTGGGACACCTTGAGGATGAGCAGTACTTC. The J gene is TRBJ2-7, the V gene TRBV15; the D gene is possibly TRBD1 (6 bases). The CDR3 is made up of 13 amino acids. Trimming stripped 8 bases from V and 7 bases from J, with 18 bases between. Germline V CDR1 and CDR2: LNHNV, YYDKDF (reference sequence).

The CDR3 nucleotides read TGTGCCAGCAGCCGGGACAGATACAATGAGCAGTTCTTC. Translated: CASSRDRYNEQFF. V is TRBV7-3 and J is TRBJ2-1; 7 positions agree with TRBD1. After removal of 5 bases from V and 4 bases from J, the junction contained 2 bases not matched to a gene. Per germline, CDR1 SGHTA and CDR2 FQGTGA. This CDR3 region has 13 residues.

This chain joins TRBV7-9 and TRBJ2-1, with 10 nucleotides matching TRBD2. J was trimmed by 6 bases and V by 5 bases; bases with no gene match: 7. This CDR3 is 15 amino acids long. Germline CDR1 and CDR2: SEHNR and FQNEAQ (reference sequence). CDR3 sequence: CASSGSGGAFNEQFF. DNA for the CDR3: TGTGCCAGCAGCGGGAGCGGGGGGGCCTTCAATGAGCAGTTCTTC.